This T cell receptor (beta chain) was sequenced for a study of OX40 agonist ivuxolimab in advanced cancers. Whole-study findings and limits: CD4+ and CD8+ blood T cells expanded clonally by week 6 at 0.1 to 3.0 mg/kg.

This clone was seen only once. Its antigen is unknown. Assay: immunoSEQ multiplex PCR; the TCRdb copy retains only in-frame clones and omits some. The repertoire consists of about 120,000 clones, with 93% occurring once and the leading ten covering about 0.14%. Researchers took blood at baseline, on cycle 4 day 1, and on cycle 7 day 1. J gave up 0 bases and V 9 bases, and 7 bases lay outside the gene matches. The CDR3 totals 14 residues. CDR1 and CDR2 from the germline V gene are LGHNT and FRNRAP. The sample was CD4+ or CD8+ T cells sorted from blood, taken in a trial of the OX40 agonist ivuxolimab. This receptor was obtained from an adult with an advanced solid tumor such as melanoma, head and neck, liver or kidney cancer. The V call is TRBV12-5, the J call TRBJ2-5, with 7 nucleotides matching TRBD1. CDR3 nucleotides: TGTGCTAGCGGACAGGACCCGTACCAAGAGACCCAGTACTTC. It is translated as CASGQDPYQETQYF.